This passage covers 26 T cell receptor beta chains from one sample sequenced in a study of blood T cell repertoires in COVID-19. Sequencing used immunoSEQ multiplex PCR; TCRdb keeps in-frame clones, though not all of them. The sample shows about 72,000 clones, about 80% of them seen only once. Sequenced input: peripheral blood. Source of these receptors: a human donor in a cohort sampled during active COVID-19.

The chain links TRBV11-2 to TRBJ2-5; 11 bases fit TRBD1. The length of the CDR3 is 16 residues. Per germline, CDR1 SGHAT and CDR2 FQNNGV. The V and J ends lost 5 bases and 2 bases, in that order; junction bases with no gene match: 7. CDR3 sequence reads: CASSHPDRGRQETQYF. CDR3 in DNA: TGTGCCAGCAGCCACCCGGACAGGGGGCGGCAAGAGACCCAGTACTTC.

The chain couples TRBV12-5 to TRBJ2-7; unclear D gene. This CDR3 is 12 amino acids long. Germline values: CDR1 LGHNT, CDR2 FRNRAP. The V gene lost 7 bases and the J gene lost 6 bases, with 13 bases spanning the gap. Here the CDR3 DNA reads TGTGCTAGTGCCCCGCGAGATACCGAGCAGTACTTC. Translating it yields CASAPRDTEQYF.

This clone was recorded a few times. V is TRBV27 and J is TRBJ1-2; D is uncertain. Germline assignment: CDR1 MNHEY and CDR2 SMNVEV (reference sequence). The CDR3 consists of 14 residues. The V end lost 3 bases, the J end lost 3 bases, and 11 bases lay between the germline ends. The CDR3 nucleotides are TGTGCCAGCAGTTTGCAAGCCGGTCACTATGGCTACACCTTC. It translates to CASSLQAGHYGYTF.

J is TRBJ2-5 and V is TRBV7-9; D might be TRBD1 (5 bases). The germline V and J ends were trimmed by 10 bases and 5 bases, with 11 bases remaining between them. Germline CDR1 is SEHNR and CDR2 is FQNEAQ (reference sequence). The CDR3 sequence is 11 residues long. CDR3 residues: CAIRARETQYF. CDR3 nucleotides: TGTGCCATCAGGGCGAGGGAGACCCAGTACTTC. The full variable domain, with the rest looked up from reference TRBV7-9 and TRBJ2-5, is DTGVSQNPRHKITKRGQNVTFRCDPISEHNRLYWYRQTLGQGPEFLTYFQNEAQLEKSRLLSDRFSAERPKGSFSTLEIQRTEQGDSAMYLCAIRARETQYFGPGTRLLVL.

V usage is TRBV30 and J usage is TRBJ1-3; D may be TRBD1 (5 bases). This CDR3 spans 12 amino acids. Per germline, CDR1 GTSNPN and CDR2 SVGIG (reference sequence). V gave up 3 bases and J gave up 3 bases, with 6 bases separating them. This CDR3 reads CAWRQDGNTIYF. For the CDR3, the DNA is TGTGCCTGGAGACAGGATGGAAACACCATATATTTT.

CDR3 protein: CASSIGQQGREQYF. In DNA, the CDR3 is TGTGCCAGTAGTATAGGACAACAGGGACGCGAGCAGTACTTC. V is TRBV19 and J is TRBJ2-7, with D maybe TRBD1 (6 bases). This CDR3 is built from 14 residues. The V end was cut by 1 base, the J end by 6 bases, with 13 bases between. The germline V gene encodes CDR1 LNHDA and CDR2 SQIVND (reference sequence).

The chain recombines TRBV7-8 with TRBJ2-7, with 7 bases lining up with TRBD2. With 5 bases clipped from V and 6 bases from J, the junction kept 16 bases outside the gene matches. Germline V CDR1 and CDR2: SGHVS, FQNEAQ. This CDR3 is built from 16 residues. In DNA, the CDR3 is TGTGCCAGCAGCCGTATGGGGGGAGCGGGGAATATCGAGCAGTACTTC. Translation gives CASSRMGGAGNIEQYF.

This clone turned up a few times. The chain combines TRBV19 with TRBJ1-1, with 7 bases aligning to TRBD1. The CDR3 consists of 13 residues. Trimming removed 4 bases from V and 1 base from J; junction bases left unmatched: 0. The germline gives CDR1 LNHDA, CDR2 SQIVND (reference sequence). DNA for the CDR3: TGTGCCAGTAGTAGGGACAGGAACACTGAAGCTTTCTTT. This gives the protein CASSRDRNTEAFF.

The rearrangement links TRBV2 to TRBJ1-2, with 7 bases fitting TRBD1. Germline CDR1 reads SNHLY; CDR2 reads FYNNEI. V dropped 8 bases and J dropped 6; count of bases not matched to a gene: 3. The CDR3 totals 11 residues. In DNA form, the CDR3 reads TGTGCCAGCGGACAGGAAGATGGCTACACCTTC. Protein: CASGQEDGYTF.

CDR3 amino acids: CASSLAAGGHNEQFF. DNA for the CDR3: TGCGCCAGCAGCTTGGCTGCGGGGGGGCACAATGAGCAGTTCTTC. The genes are TRBV5-1 and TRBJ2-1; 9 positions agree with TRBD2. V dropped 0 bases and J dropped 5; count of bases not matched to a gene: 3. Germline CDR1 reads SGHRS; CDR2 reads YFSETQ. The CDR3 loop spans 15 amino acids.

This clone was observed a few times. This chain uses TRBV6-6 with TRBJ1-5; tentatively, D is TRBD1 (5 bases). The germline V gene has CDR1 MNHNY and CDR2 SVGAGI (reference sequence). This CDR3 spans 13 amino acids. The V gene lost 6 bases and the J gene lost 4 bases, with 10 bases spanning the gap. The CDR3, as DNA: TGTGCCAGCAGGTATACAGGAAATCAGCCCCAGCATTTT. Translating gives CASRYTGNQPQHF.

This clone was picked up a small number of times. J is TRBJ2-7 and V is TRBV7-6; possible D gene TRBD1, 6 bases. The CDR3 contains 14 residues. Trimming cost V 5 bases and J 5 bases, with 16 bases left between them. Germline V gene lookup returns CDR1 SGHVS and CDR2 FNYEAQ. The CDR3 is CASSQRGSWHEQYF. As DNA, the CDR3 is TGTGCCAGCAGCCAAAGGGGGAGTTGGCACGAGCAGTACTTC.

The chain employs TRBV24-1 and TRBJ1-5, with D unresolved. The V end lost 1 base, the J end lost 1 base, and 10 bases lay between the germline ends. The CDR3 is made up of 16 amino acids. Germline values: CDR1 KGHDR, CDR2 SFDVKD. CDR3 nucleotide sequence: TGTGCCACCAGTGATTTCGTAACAGCAAGCAATCAGCCCCAGCATTTT. Its translation: CATSDFVTASNQPQHF.

The CDR3 here is CASSQDLSGTFTDTQYF. CDR3 DNA sequence: TGTGCCAGCAGCCAAGATCTAAGCGGGACTTTCACAGATACGCAGTATTTT. V is TRBV3-1 (or the pseudogene TRBV3-2) and J is TRBJ2-3, with 7 bases matching TRBD2. V was pared by 0 bases and J by 2 bases, with 8 bases of the junction left unmatched. The CDR3 is 17 amino acids. Per the germline V gene, CDR1 is LGHDT and CDR2 is YNNKEL (reference sequence).

The chain uses TRBV9 and TRBJ1-5; TRBD1 might be the D (5 bases). Trimming took 3 bases from V and 5 from J, leaving 12 bases between them. The CDR3 extends over 14 amino acids. CDR1 is SGDLS, CDR2 YYNGEE, per germline. The CDR3 spells CASSGGLLDQPQHF. The CDR3 DNA is TGTGCCAGCAGCGGGGGCCTTCTGGATCAGCCCCAGCATTTT. The full variable domain, completed using reference TRBV9 and TRBJ1-5, is DSGVTQTPKHLITATGQRVTLRCSPRSGDLSVYWYQQSLDQGLQFLIQYYNGEERAKGNILERFSAQQFPDLHSELNLSSLELGDSALYFCASSGGLLDQPQHFGDGTRLSIL.

V and J are TRBV19 and TRBJ1-1; D unclear. CDR3 length: 13 amino acids. The germline V gene encodes CDR1 LNHDA and CDR2 SQIVND (reference sequence). V dropped 3 bases and J dropped 4 bases, with 9 bases sitting between them. The CDR3 nucleotides are TGTGCCAGTAGTATCGCTATTGGCACTGAAGCTTTCTTT. Amino acids: CASSIAIGTEAFF.

The V and J genes are TRBV5-1 and TRBJ2-7, with TRBD1 matching over 9 bases. Germline-derived CDR1 and CDR2 are SGHRS and YFSETQ. This CDR3 region has 13 residues. V lost 7 bases to trimming and J lost 0 bases; unmatched junction nucleotides: 2. For the CDR3, the DNA is TGCGCCAGCCAGACAGGGGGCTCCTACGAGCAGTACTTC. Encoded protein: CASQTGGSYEQYF.

The chain combines TRBV7-2 with TRBJ2-1; TRBD1 agrees at 11 bases. V gave up 2 bases and J gave up 9 bases; unmatched junction bases: 6. The germline V gene encodes CDR1 SGHTA and CDR2 FQGNSA. The CDR3 runs to 15 residues. The CDR3 region has the DNA TGTGCCAGCAGCTTATATGGGACAGGGGGGGGTGAGCAGTTCTTC. This sequence encodes CASSLYGTGGGEQFF.

The rearrangement joins TRBV19 to TRBJ2-3; 9 bases are a match to TRBD2. CDR1 and CDR2 from the germline V gene are LNHDA and SQIVND (reference sequence). This CDR3 contains 16 residues. V shed 4 bases and J 1 base; nucleotides not matched to a gene: 6. DNA of the CDR3: TGTGCCAGTAGTAAGGAGCGGGGGGCCCGCACAGATACGCAGTATTTT. This sequence encodes CASSKERGARTDTQYF.

The genes are TRBV28 and TRBJ1-6; 12 nucleotides match TRBD1. With 5 bases clipped from V and 10 bases from J, the junction kept 3 bases outside the gene matches. Germline V lookup: CDR1 MDHEN, CDR2 SYDVKM. The CDR3 contains 14 residues. As DNA, the CDR3 is TGTGCCAGCAGTACCGGGACAGGGGGCTCACCCCTCCACTTT. Protein: CASSTGTGGSPLHF.

The chain uses TRBV7-9 and TRBJ1-1; D not resolved. The CDR3 is 15 amino acids. CDR1 SEHNR and CDR2 FQNEAQ come from the germline V gene (reference sequence). V was trimmed by 2 bases and J by 6 bases, leaving 16 bases between them. The CDR3 loop reads CASSLRSSGFAEAFF. The CDR3 region has the DNA TGTGCCAGCAGCTTAAGGTCAAGCGGGTTCGCTGAAGCTTTCTTT.

To note about this clone: This sample includes further DNA sequences coding for the same CDR3. This chain uses TRBV7-6 with TRBJ2-7, with a weak D call TRBD2 (6 bases). Germline CDR1 SGHVS, CDR2 FNYEAQ. Trimming stripped 2 bases from V and 4 bases from J, with 12 bases between. This CDR3 region has 14 residues. CDR3 sequence reads: CASSLQGGGYEQYF. The CDR3 nucleotides read TGTGCCAGCAGCTTACAGGGAGGCGGGTACGAGCAGTACTTC.

The rearrangement links TRBV3-1 (or the pseudogene TRBV3-2) to TRBJ2-7; 11 nucleotides align to TRBD2. The CDR3 extends over 16 amino acids. Unmatched junction bases numbered 6, after V lost 1 base and J lost 4 bases. Per germline, CDR1 LGHDT and CDR2 YNNKEL (reference sequence). The CDR3 region is CASSQGPPSGGYEQYF. For the CDR3, the DNA is TGTGCCAGCAGCCAAGGCCCGCCTAGCGGGGGGTACGAGCAGTACTTC.

V usage is TRBV7-9 and J usage is TRBJ2-7; D gene unclear. The CDR3 is made up of 12 amino acids. V lost 1 base and J 3 bases, leaving 4 bases between the germline ends. Germline CDR1 reads SEHNR; CDR2 reads FQNEAQ (reference sequence). This chain's CDR3 is CASSLVLYEQYF. The CDR3, as DNA: TGTGCCAGCAGCTTAGTTCTCTACGAGCAGTACTTC.

The rearrangement links TRBV19 to TRBJ2-3, with TRBD2 identical over 10 bases. J lost 3 bases, V lost 3 bases, and 9 bases had no gene match. The CDR3 contains 17 residues. Germline lookup yields CDR1 LNHDA and CDR2 SQIVND (reference sequence). The CDR3: CASSIRPLAGVTDTQYF. In DNA form, the CDR3 reads TGTGCCAGTAGTATCAGACCGCTAGCGGGGGTAACAGATACGCAGTATTTT.

The chain has TRBV28 and TRBJ1-2; 7 bases fit TRBD1. CDR1 MDHEN and CDR2 SYDVKM come from the germline V gene. V lost 7 bases to trimming and J lost 8 bases; unmatched junction nucleotides: 13. The CDR3 runs 14 residues. CDR3 region: CASNEITGAIGYTF. CDR3 nucleotide sequence: TGTGCCAGCAACGAAATTACAGGGGCGATCGGCTACACCTTC.